This T cell receptor beta chain was identified in a study of OX40 agonist ivuxolimab in advanced cancers. Study overall: Having had anti-PD-1, anti-PD-L1 or anti-CTLA-4 therapy before was allowed, and about 42% had some. Of the patients, three showed partial responses, one with hepatocellular carcinoma and two with cutaneous melanoma.

Study findings and constraints: Fewer expanded clones were found on average in CD4+ than in CD8+ T cells. Dosing at 0.1 to 3.0 mg/kg was accompanied by clonal expansion of CD4+ and CD8+ blood T cells by week 6.

Some clones are missing from TCRdb's copy, which holds only in-frame ones; the method was immunoSEQ multiplex PCR. The sample has fewer than 70,000 clones, around nine tenths seen once. The V and J ends lost 5 bases and 5 bases respectively, with 8 bases between them. Germline V CDR1 and CDR2: DFQATT, SNEGSKA (reference sequence). The CDR3 loop spans 11 amino acids. This clone was counted once. Its antigen is not identified. The rearrangement uses TRBV20-1 and TRBJ2-3; D unclear. The sample in question was CD4+ or CD8+ T cells sorted from blood, obtained in a trial of the OX40 agonist ivuxolimab. The source is an adult with an advanced solid tumor such as melanoma, head and neck, liver or kidney cancer. CDR3 nucleotides: TGCAGTGCTTACCAAGGAGATACGCAGTATTTT. It specifies CSAYQGDTQYF.